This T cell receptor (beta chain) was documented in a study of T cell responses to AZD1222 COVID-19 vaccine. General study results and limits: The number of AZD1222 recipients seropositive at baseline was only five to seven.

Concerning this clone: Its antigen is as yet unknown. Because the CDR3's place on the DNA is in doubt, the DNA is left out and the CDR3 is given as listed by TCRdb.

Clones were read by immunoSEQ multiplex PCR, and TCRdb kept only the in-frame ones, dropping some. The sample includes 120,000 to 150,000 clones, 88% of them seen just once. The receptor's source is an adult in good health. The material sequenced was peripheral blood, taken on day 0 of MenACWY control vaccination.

CDR3: CASSDFGSGAQVF. The V call is TRBV2, the J call TRBJ2-1; the table names TRBD2, a call not compared with the DNA. Germline lookup yields CDR1 SNHLY and CDR2 FYNNEI. The CDR3 has 13 residues if both end residues are counted.